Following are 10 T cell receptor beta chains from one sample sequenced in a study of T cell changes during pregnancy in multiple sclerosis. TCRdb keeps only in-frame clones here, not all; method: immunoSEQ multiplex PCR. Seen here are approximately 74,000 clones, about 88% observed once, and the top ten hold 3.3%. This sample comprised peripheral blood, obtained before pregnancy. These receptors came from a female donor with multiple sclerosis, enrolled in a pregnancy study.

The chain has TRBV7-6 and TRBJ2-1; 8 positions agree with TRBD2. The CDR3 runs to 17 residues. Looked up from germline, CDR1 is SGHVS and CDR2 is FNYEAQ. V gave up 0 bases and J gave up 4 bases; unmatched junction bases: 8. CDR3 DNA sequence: TGTGCCAGCAGCTTAGCGCTGTTTAGCGGGGAATACAATGAGCAGTTCTTC. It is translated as CASSLALFSGEYNEQFF.

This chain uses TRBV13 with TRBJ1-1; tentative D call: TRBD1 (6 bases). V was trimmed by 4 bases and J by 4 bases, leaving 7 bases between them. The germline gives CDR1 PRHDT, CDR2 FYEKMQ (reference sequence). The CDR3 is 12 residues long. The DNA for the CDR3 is TGTGCCAGCAGCTCAGGGGCCACTGAAGCTTTCTTT. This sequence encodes CASSSGATEAFF. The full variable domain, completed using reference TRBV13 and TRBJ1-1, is AAGVIQSPRHLIKEKRETATLKCYPIPRHDTVYWYQQGPGQDPQFLISFYEKMQSDKGSIPDRFSAQQFSDYHSELNMSSLELGDSALYFCASSSGATEAFFGQGTRLTVV.

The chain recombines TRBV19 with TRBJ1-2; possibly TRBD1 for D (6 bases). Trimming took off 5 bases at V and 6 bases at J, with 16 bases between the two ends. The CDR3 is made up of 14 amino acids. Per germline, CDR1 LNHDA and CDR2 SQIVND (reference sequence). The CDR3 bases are TGTGCCAGTAGTCCCGGGACATACCCGGATGGCTACACCTTC. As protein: CASSPGTYPDGYTF.

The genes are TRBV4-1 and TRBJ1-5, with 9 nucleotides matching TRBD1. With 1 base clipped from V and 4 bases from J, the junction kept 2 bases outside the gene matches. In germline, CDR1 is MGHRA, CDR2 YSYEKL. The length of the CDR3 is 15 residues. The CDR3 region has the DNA TGCGCCAGCAGCCAAGGGGACAGGGCTAATCAGCCCCAGCATTTT. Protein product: CASSQGDRANQPQHF.

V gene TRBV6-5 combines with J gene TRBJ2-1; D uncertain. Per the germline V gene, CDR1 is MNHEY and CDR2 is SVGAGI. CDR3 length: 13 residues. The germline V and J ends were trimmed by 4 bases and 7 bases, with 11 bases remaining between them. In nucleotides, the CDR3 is TGTGCCAGCAGTTCGGGTTTGGCAAATGAGCAGTTCTTC. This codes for CASSSGLANEQFF.

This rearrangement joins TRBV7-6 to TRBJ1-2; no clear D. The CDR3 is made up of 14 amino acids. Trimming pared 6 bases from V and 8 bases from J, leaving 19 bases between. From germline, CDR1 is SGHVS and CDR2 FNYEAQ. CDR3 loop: CASSSYSGPGGYTF. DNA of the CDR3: TGTGCCAGCAGTTCCTACTCAGGACCGGGGGGCTACACCTTC.

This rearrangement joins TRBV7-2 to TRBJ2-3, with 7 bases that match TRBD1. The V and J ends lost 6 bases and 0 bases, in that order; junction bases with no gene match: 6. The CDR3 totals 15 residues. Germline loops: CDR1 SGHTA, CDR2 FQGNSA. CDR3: CASRPRGPSTDTQYF. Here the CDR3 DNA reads TGTGCCAGCAGACCAAGGGGGCCGAGCACAGATACGCAGTATTTT.

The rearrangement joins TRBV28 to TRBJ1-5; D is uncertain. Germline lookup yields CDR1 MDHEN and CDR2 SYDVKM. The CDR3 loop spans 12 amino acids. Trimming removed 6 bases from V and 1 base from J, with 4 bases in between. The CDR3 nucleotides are TGTGCCAGCAGGGGCAGCAATCAGCCCCAGCATTTT. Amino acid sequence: CASRGSNQPQHF.

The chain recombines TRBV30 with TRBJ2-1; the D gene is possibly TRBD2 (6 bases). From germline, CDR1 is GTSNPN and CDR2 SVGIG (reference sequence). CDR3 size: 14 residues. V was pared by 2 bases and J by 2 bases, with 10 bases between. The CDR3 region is CAWSWAGTYNEQFF. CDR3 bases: TGTGCCTGGAGTTGGGCGGGGACCTACAATGAGCAGTTCTTC.

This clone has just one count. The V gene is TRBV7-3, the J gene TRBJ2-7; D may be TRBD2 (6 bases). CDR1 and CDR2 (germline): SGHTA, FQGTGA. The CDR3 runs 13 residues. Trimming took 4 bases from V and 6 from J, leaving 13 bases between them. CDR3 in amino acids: CASSSSQGGEQYF. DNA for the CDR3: TGTGCCAGCAGCTCCTCGCAGGGAGGCGAGCAGTACTTC.